These 30 T cell receptor beta chains originate from one sample sequenced in a study of cytomegalovirus exposure and HLA in healthy donors. Vbeta (60) and Jbeta (13) primers were used in the PCR. Measured with immunoSEQ multiplex PCR; TCRdb has only the in-frame clones, and not every one. Among about 91,000 clones listed, more than 75% were seen once. Sample: PBMCs. These receptors came from a man aged 25 to 40 in good health and CMV-seropositive.

This clone appeared a single time. V gene TRBV10-3 combines with J gene TRBJ1-2; maybe TRBD1 (6 bases). Between the trimmed V and J ends, which lost 3 bases and 9 bases, there was a span of 17 bases. The CDR3 is made up of 14 amino acids. Looked up from germline, CDR1 is ENHRY and CDR2 is SYGVKD. The DNA for the CDR3 is TGTGCCATCAGTGATACCCGTAACCAGGGGAGCTACACCTTC. It encodes CAISDTRNQGSYTF.

The genes are TRBV12-5 and TRBJ1-2, with 7 bases lining up with TRBD1. Per the germline V gene, CDR1 is LGHNT and CDR2 is FRNRAP. The length of the CDR3 is 17 residues. Trimming took 0 bases from V and 6 from J; bases not matched to a gene: 13. CDR3 DNA: TGTGCTAGTGGTTTGGTACCCGGGACAGCGACTAGGGATGGCTACACCTTC. This sequence encodes CASGLVPGTATRDGYTF.

CDR3 coding DNA: TGTGCCAGCAGCTTCCAGGGTGCCAACTATGGCTACACCTTC. This gives the protein CASSFQGANYGYTF. This chain joins TRBV7-9 and TRBJ1-2; tentative D call: TRBD1 (5 bases). Trimming stripped 3 bases from V and 2 bases from J, with 10 bases between. This CDR3 spans 14 amino acids. Germline V gene lookup returns CDR1 SEHNR and CDR2 FQNEAQ (reference sequence).

The chain combines TRBV5-1 with TRBJ2-3, with 9 bases lining up with TRBD2. There are 16 residues in the CDR3. CDR1 and CDR2 from the germline V gene are SGHRS and YFSETQ. V shed 5 bases, J shed 5 bases, and the junction held 12 bases outside the gene matches. The CDR3 nucleotides are TGCGCCAGCAGTTCATCAGTTAGCGGGAGTGGAGATACGCAGTATTTT. Translated: CASSSSVSGSGDTQYF. The whole variable domain, filled in from reference TRBV5-1 and TRBJ2-3, reads KAGVTQTPRYLIKTRGQQVTLSCSPISGHRSVSWYQQTPGQGLQFLFEYFSETQRNKGNFPGRFSGRQFSNSRSEMNVSTLELGDSALYLCASSSSVSGSGDTQYFGPGTRLTVL.

The V call is TRBV7-6, the J call TRBJ1-2; D is possibly TRBD1 (5 bases). CDR1 is SGHVS and CDR2 is FNYEAQ in the germline V gene. The CDR3 length is 17 residues. V lost 8 bases and J lost 2, with 24 bases in between. The CDR3 loop reads CASSRFATAPLNYGYTF. The CDR3, as DNA: TGTGCCAGCTCGCGGTTCGCGACAGCCCCGTTAAACTATGGCTACACCTTC. Looking up the rest from reference TRBV7-6 and TRBJ1-2 gives the full variable domain: GAGVSQSPRYKVTKRGQDVALRCDPISGHVSLYWYRQALGQGPEFLTYFNYEAQQDKSGLPNDRFSAERPEGSISTLTIQRTEQRDSAMYRCASSRFATAPLNYGYTFGSGTRLTVV.

This chain connects TRBV2 to TRBJ1-4; 8 bases are a match to TRBD1. J lost 7 bases, V lost 6 bases, and 10 bases had no gene match. CDR1 is SNHLY, CDR2 FYNNEI, per germline. The CDR3 has 15 residues. The CDR3 coding sequence is TGTGCCAGCAGCACGGACAGGGTGGCGGGTGAAAAACTGTTTTTT. It codes for CASSTDRVAGEKLFF.

V usage is TRBV10-3 and J usage is TRBJ2-5, with D perhaps matching TRBD1 (8 bases). V shed 2 bases and J shed 3 bases, with 19 bases lying between them. Looked up from germline, CDR1 is ENHRY and CDR2 is SYGVKD. The CDR3 is 17 amino acids. This CDR3 reads CAISEHSYRGREETQYF. For the CDR3, the DNA is TGTGCCATCAGTGAGCATAGTTACAGGGGGAGGGAAGAGACCCAGTACTTC.

The rearrangement joins TRBV7-9 to TRBJ2-2, with 7 bases aligning to TRBD1. The CDR3 consists of 15 residues. V shed 5 bases and J 0 bases; nucleotides not matched to a gene: 3. Germline V gene sequence: CDR1 SEHNR, CDR2 FQNEAQ (reference sequence). Here the CDR3 DNA reads TGTGCCAGCAGCAGACAGGGTGCGAACACCGGGGAGCTGTTTTTT. It encodes CASSRQGANTGELFF.

V is TRBV10-3 and J is TRBJ1-5, with 10 bases matching TRBD1. The CDR3 length is 15 residues. With 5 bases clipped from V and 3 bases from J, the junction kept 4 bases outside the gene matches. Germline V gene lookup returns CDR1 ENHRY and CDR2 SYGVKD. The CDR3 loop reads CAISLGTGDNQPQHF. CDR3 nucleotides: TGTGCCATCAGTCTGGGGACAGGGGACAATCAGCCCCAGCATTTT.

This chain uses TRBV5-6 with TRBJ2-7, with D perhaps TRBD1 (5 bases). The CDR3 length is 14 residues. Germline CDR1 reads SGHDT; CDR2 reads YYEEEE. The V and J ends lost 0 bases and 6 bases respectively, with 13 bases between them. Written as DNA, the CDR3 is TGTGCCAGCAGCTTGGTAGGGGCCGCCGCCGAGCAGTACTTC. The encoded protein is CASSLVGAAAEQYF.

The V and J genes are TRBV4-1 and TRBJ2-7; 7 bases fit TRBD1. This CDR3 has 13 amino acids. V lost 3 bases, J lost 7 bases, and 6 bases stayed unmatched. Looked up from germline, CDR1 is MGHRA and CDR2 is YSYEKL. The CDR3 reads CASSHIAQGEQYF. DNA for the CDR3: TGCGCCAGCAGCCATATAGCACAGGGGGAGCAGTACTTC.

The V gene is TRBV29-1, the J gene TRBJ2-5; possibly TRBD2 for D (5 bases). Germline V gene data show CDR1 as SQVTM and CDR2 as ANQGSEA. This CDR3 has 13 amino acids. The germline V and J ends were trimmed by 7 bases and 2 bases, with 14 bases remaining between them. The CDR3 DNA reads TGCAGCGCGGAGGACGGAGATCAAGAGACCCAGTACTTC. As protein: CSAEDGDQETQYF.

This clone was detected only a few times. This chain uses TRBV5-6 with TRBJ2-1; D gene ambiguous. The CDR3 runs to 11 residues. Trimming shortened V by 5 bases and J by 3 bases, and 3 bases separated the two germline ends. CDR1 is SGHDT and CDR2 is YYEEEE in the germline V gene. CDR3 sequence reads: CASSYYNEQFF. For the CDR3, the DNA is TGTGCCAGCAGTTACTACAATGAGCAGTTCTTC.

The chain carries TRBV28 and TRBJ1-1; 9 bases line up with TRBD1. With V trimmed by 3 bases and J by 5 bases, 10 bases remained unmatched. The CDR3 is 16 residues long. Germline V lookup: CDR1 MDHEN, CDR2 SYDVKM. CDR3 nucleotides: TGTGCCAGCAGTTTCCCTCTAGACAGGGGGATTACTGAAGCTTTCTTT. It codes for CASSFPLDRGITEAFF.

The chain has TRBV7-9 and TRBJ2-1; 9 bases map to TRBD2. The germline gives CDR1 SEHNR, CDR2 FQNEAQ (reference sequence). There are 14 residues in the CDR3. After removal of 1 base from V and 12 bases from J, the junction contained 7 bases not matched to a gene. This CDR3 reads CASSLGVAGVGQFF. The CDR3 DNA reads as TGTGCCAGCAGCTTAGGAGTAGCGGGAGTCGGGCAGTTCTTC. Filled out from reference TRBV7-9 and TRBJ2-1, the complete variable domain reads DTGVSQNPRHKITKRGQNVTFRCDPISEHNRLYWYRQTLGQGPEFLTYFQNEAQLEKSRLLSDRFSAERPKGSFSTLEIQRTEQGDSAMYLCASSLGVAGVGQFFGPGTRLTVL.

The rearrangement uses TRBV30 and TRBJ1-1; perhaps TRBD1 as D (5 bases). CDR1 GTSNPN and CDR2 SVGIG come from the germline V gene (reference sequence). The CDR3 sequence is 15 residues long. Trimming removed 0 bases from V and 0 bases from J, with 11 bases in between. The CDR3 is CAWSVDSGMNTEAFF. The CDR3, as DNA: TGTGCCTGGAGTGTAGACAGTGGAATGAACACTGAAGCTTTCTTT.

J is TRBJ1-1 and V is TRBV7-2, with 12 bases aligning to TRBD1. This CDR3 contains 16 residues. Germline-derived CDR1 and CDR2 are SGHTA and FQGNSA. Losses at the gene ends were 5 bases for V and 7 bases for J; bases not matched to a gene: 11. CDR3 sequence reads: CASSPGQGALGSEAFF. The CDR3, as DNA: TGTGCCAGCAGCCCGGGACAGGGGGCATTAGGTAGTGAAGCTTTCTTT. Together with reference TRBV7-2 and TRBJ1-1, the CDR3 gives the full variable domain: GAGVSQSPSNKVTEKGKDVELRCDPISGHTALYWYRQSLGQGLEFLIYFQGNSAPDKSGLPSDRFSAERTGGSVSTLTIQRTQQEDSAVYLCASSPGQGALGSEAFFGQGTRLTVV.

This clone was observed once. The chain links TRBV7-2 to TRBJ2-1; 8 nucleotides match TRBD2. Unmatched junction bases numbered 3, after V lost 5 bases and J lost 3 bases. Germline V CDR1 and CDR2: SGHTA, FQGNSA. CDR3 length equals 14 residues. DNA of the CDR3: TGTGCCAGCAGCCCCACTAGCGGCTACAATGAGCAGTTCTTC. As protein: CASSPTSGYNEQFF.

V gene TRBV18 combines with J gene TRBJ2-1; a possible D gene is TRBD2 (6 bases). The V gene's germline CDR1 is KGHSH and CDR2 LQKENI. This CDR3 is 14 amino acids long. V lost 3 bases to trimming and J lost 4 bases, with 10 bases between them. CDR3 coding DNA: TGTGCCAGCTCACCCTTGGGGACTTACAATGAGCAGTTCTTC. This sequence encodes CASSPLGTYNEQFF.

This clone was recorded only once. The gene calls are TRBV7-3 and TRBJ1-1, with 9 bases that match TRBD1. Germline assignment: CDR1 SGHTA and CDR2 FQGTGA. Trimming took 5 bases from V and 5 from J; bases not matched to a gene: 6. The CDR3 loop spans 14 amino acids. The chain's CDR3 is CASSLGTGRTEAFF. The DNA of the CDR3 is TGTGCCAGCAGCCTGGGGACAGGGAGGACTGAAGCTTTCTTT.

This chain uses TRBV27 with TRBJ2-1; 14 bases line up with TRBD2. J was trimmed by 9 bases and V by 5 bases; bases with no gene match: 12. The CDR3 is 17 residues long. Germline loops: CDR1 MNHEY, CDR2 SMNVEV (reference sequence). CDR3 protein: CASSPAVGLAGGIEQFF. The CDR3 DNA follows: TGTGCCAGCAGTCCCGCGGTCGGACTAGCGGGAGGCATTGAGCAGTTCTTC.

This sequence joins TRBV5-4 and TRBJ2-6; D gene unclear. The CDR3 is 17 amino acids. Trimming pared 0 bases from V and 0 bases from J, leaving 10 bases between. Germline V gives CDR1 SGHNT, CDR2 YYREEE (reference sequence). The CDR3 loop reads CASSLAGWSSGANVLTF. The DNA of the CDR3 is TGTGCCAGCAGCTTGGCCGGATGGAGCTCTGGGGCCAACGTCCTGACTTTC.

The sample holds a few counts of this clone. V usage is TRBV4-2 and J usage is TRBJ2-1, with TRBD2 matching over 12 bases. The ends lost 3 bases at V and 6 bases at J; junction bases unmatched: 6. CDR3 size: 16 residues. Germline V gives CDR1 LGHNA, CDR2 YNFKEQ. CDR3: CASSHRLAGEGNEQFF. The DNA of the CDR3 is TGTGCCAGCAGCCACCGACTAGCGGGAGAGGGCAATGAGCAGTTCTTC.

The sample holds one count of this clone. The V call is TRBV11-2, the J call TRBJ2-5; 8 nucleotides line up with TRBD1. Per the germline V gene, CDR1 is SGHAT and CDR2 is FQNNGV. This CDR3 has 15 residues. J gave up 5 bases and V 5 bases, and 10 bases lay outside the gene matches. This chain's CDR3 is CASSETGGSYETQYF. The DNA of the CDR3 is TGTGCCAGCAGCGAAACAGGGGGTAGCTATGAGACCCAGTACTTC.

This clone was detected only a few times. The chain is built from TRBV29-1 and TRBJ2-2; 7 nucleotides line up with TRBD1. The germline gives CDR1 SQVTM, CDR2 ANQGSEA. J was trimmed by 5 bases and V by 5 bases; bases with no gene match: 2. The CDR3 runs to 12 residues. The CDR3 is CSVYRGTGELFF. The DNA of the CDR3 is TGCAGCGTTTACAGGGGAACCGGGGAGCTGTTTTTT.

The V call is TRBV27, the J call TRBJ2-7, with TRBD2 matching 11 bases. CDR3 size: 18 residues. V gave up 0 bases and J gave up 7 bases; unmatched junction bases: 14. CDR1 and CDR2 (germline): MNHEY, SMNVEV (reference sequence). The CDR3 DNA is TGTGCCAGCAGTTTATCAAAGGGAACGACTAGCGGGGCCTTTGAGCAGTACTTC. Its translation is CASSLSKGTTSGAFEQYF.

The rearrangement joins TRBV14 to TRBJ2-1, with 14 bases lining up with TRBD2. This CDR3 has 17 residues. After removal of 0 bases from V and 9 bases from J, the junction contained 7 bases not matched to a gene. Germline CDR1 reads SGHDN; CDR2 reads FVKESK. CDR3 nucleotide sequence: TGTGCCAGCAGCCAAGATCGTGGGACTAGCGGGAGCGCTGAGCAGTTCTTC. It translates to CASSQDRGTSGSAEQFF.

V gene TRBV5-1 combines with J gene TRBJ2-1, with TRBD2 as a possible D gene (5 bases). The CDR3 extends over 14 amino acids. Germline V gives CDR1 SGHRS, CDR2 YFSETQ. V lost 0 bases and J lost 3, with 7 bases in between. In nucleotides, the CDR3 is TGCGCCAGCAGCTTGGAAACTAGCTACAATGAGCAGTTCTTC. It codes for CASSLETSYNEQFF.

The chain carries TRBV28 and TRBJ2-3; weak D call: TRBD2 (6 bases). From germline, CDR1 is MDHEN and CDR2 SYDVKM. The V end was cut by 4 bases, the J end by 1 base, with 9 bases between. This CDR3 is 14 amino acids long. CDR3 amino acids: CASSWGEGTDTQYF. The CDR3 DNA sequence: TGTGCCAGCAGTTGGGGGGAGGGCACAGATACGCAGTATTTT. The whole variable domain, filled in from reference TRBV28 and TRBJ2-3, reads DVKVTQSSRYLVKRTGEKVFLECVQDMDHENMFWYRQDPGLGLRLIYFSYDVKMKEKGDIPEGYSVSREKKERFSLILESASTNQTSMYLCASSWGEGTDTQYFGPGTRLTVL.

The chain joins TRBV19 to TRBJ1-3; no clear D. This CDR3 spans 14 amino acids. The germline V gene encodes CDR1 LNHDA and CDR2 SQIVND (reference sequence). Written as DNA, the CDR3 is TGTGCAAGCAGTACCTTATTTTCTGGAAACACCATATATTTT. Translating it yields CASSTLFSGNTIYF.